The clone carrying this T cell receptor (beta chain) was found once. The sample is drawn from a study of T cell responses to AZD1222 COVID-19 vaccine. Germline CDR1 SNHLY, CDR2 FYNNEI. Trimming stripped 2 bases from V and 2 bases from J, with 11 bases between. The CDR3 totals 15 residues. The method was immunoSEQ multiplex PCR; TCRdb's version includes in-frame clones alone and lacks a portion of them. This sample has about 110,000 clones; around 84% occur once, and the top ten carry roughly 3%. The sample here was peripheral blood, taken on day 0 of AZD1222 vaccination. This TCR derives from an adult in good health. The gene calls are TRBV2 and TRBJ2-3; possible D gene TRBD1, 6 bases. The CDR3 here is CASSERTATTDTQYF. CDR3 DNA: TGTGCCAGCAGTGAACGGACAGCTACCACAGATACGCAGTATTTT.